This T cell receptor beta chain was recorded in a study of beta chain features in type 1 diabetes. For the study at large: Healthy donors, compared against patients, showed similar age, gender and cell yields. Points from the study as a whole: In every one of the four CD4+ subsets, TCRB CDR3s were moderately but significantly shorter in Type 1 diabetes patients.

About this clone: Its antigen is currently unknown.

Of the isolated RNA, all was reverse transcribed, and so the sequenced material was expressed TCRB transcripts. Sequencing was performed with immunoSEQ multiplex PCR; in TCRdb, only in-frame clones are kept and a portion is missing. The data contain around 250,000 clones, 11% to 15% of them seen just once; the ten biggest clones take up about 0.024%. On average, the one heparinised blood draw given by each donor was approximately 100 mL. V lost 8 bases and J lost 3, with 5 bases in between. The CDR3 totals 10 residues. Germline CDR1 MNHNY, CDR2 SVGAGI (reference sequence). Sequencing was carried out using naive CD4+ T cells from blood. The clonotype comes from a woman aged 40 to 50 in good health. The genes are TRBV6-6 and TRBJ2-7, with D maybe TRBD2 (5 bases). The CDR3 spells CASGSYEQYF. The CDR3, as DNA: TGTGCCAGCGGGAGCTACGAGCAGTACTTC.